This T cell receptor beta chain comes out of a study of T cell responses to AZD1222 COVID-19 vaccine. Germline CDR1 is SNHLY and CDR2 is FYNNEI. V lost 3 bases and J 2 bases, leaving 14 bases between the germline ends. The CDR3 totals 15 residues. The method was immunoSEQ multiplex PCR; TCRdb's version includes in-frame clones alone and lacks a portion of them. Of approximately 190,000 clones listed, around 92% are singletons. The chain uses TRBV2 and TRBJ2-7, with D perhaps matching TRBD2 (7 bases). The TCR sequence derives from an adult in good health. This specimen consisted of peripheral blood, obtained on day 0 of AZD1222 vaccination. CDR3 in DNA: TGTGCCAGCAGTGATTGGGGGGGGCAACCCTACGAGCAGTACTTC. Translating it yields CASSDWGGQPYEQYF.